In this sample, the clone carrying this TCR beta chain turned up many times. Antigen specificity is unknown. The record originates from a study of T cells in Graves' hyperthyroidism and ophthalmopathy. Study-wide context: Peripheral blood was secured at the point of initial diagnosis, before any treatment. Study-level findings and limits: The model foresaw ophthalmopathy a median around 6.4 months prior to onset. Within blood appeared most thyroid clonotypes that had expanded above 0.001.

Amplification of TCR beta CDR3 regions used RNA as the template. Primed by the HTBI set, a first-round RT-PCR was run on the TCR CDR3. TCRdb reprocessed the multiplex PCR reads via MiXCR and lists one record per CDR3 protein. The table has around 580,000 distinct CDR3 sequences, 16% seen once; the top ten hold approximately 20%. The material sequenced was blood. The sequence was obtained from a woman younger than 30 with Graves' hyperthyroidism.

CDR3: CASSYVQGAADTQYF. The CDR3 DNA sequence: TGTGCCAGCAGTTACGTACAGGGGGCGGCAGATACGCAGTATTTT. The V call is TRBV6-2 or TRBV6-3, the J call TRBJ2-3, with TRBD1 matching 9 bases. The germline gives CDR1 MNHEY, CDR2 SVGEGT. The V segment lost 2 bases and the J segment 4 bases; nucleotides outside the gene matches: 4. The CDR3 runs to 15 residues.